This T cell receptor beta chain was sequenced during a study of T cells in Graves' hyperthyroidism and ophthalmopathy. Study-level points and caveats: The majority of expanded thyroid clonotypes above 0.001 also appeared in blood. A 13 V-J signature model discriminated ophthalmopathy versus stable hyperthyroidism. The model anticipated ophthalmopathy a median approximately 6.6 months pre-onset.

There were TCR beta CDR3 regions amplified from RNA transcripts. First-round RT-PCR targeting the TCR CDR3 was performed with the HTBI primer set. MiXCR, run by TCRdb on the multiplex PCR reads, gives a single entry per CDR3 protein. This sample has fewer than 450,000 distinct CDR3 sequences; less than 20% occur once, and the top ten carry 35% to 50%. This clonotype was seen a handful of times. Its antigen is unidentified. Germline CDR1 reads LNHNV; CDR2 reads YYDKDF (reference sequence). The CDR3 totals 18 residues. Trimming removed 2 bases at V and 0 bases at J, with 14 bases between. The specimen was blood. The origin of this receptor is a man aged 18 to 30 with Graves' ophthalmopathy. The genes are TRBV15 and TRBJ1-6, with D possibly being TRBD1 (5 bases). This CDR3 is CATSRISGGSSYNSPLHF. Here the CDR3 DNA reads TGTGCCACCAGCAGAATCTCTGGGGGGAGCTCCTATAATTCACCCCTCCACTTT.